Listed below are T cell receptor beta chains from one sample, sequenced in a study of PD-1 blockade in classical Hodgkin lymphoma. Sequencing was performed with immunoSEQ multiplex PCR; in TCRdb, only in-frame clones are kept and a portion is missing. The data show about 28,000 clones, approximately 87% seen once. The source material was peripheral blood mononuclear cells (PBMCs), sampled before the second cycle of nivolumab. The receptors were gathered from a human donor with classical Hodgkin lymphoma. The CDR3 runs from the conserved cysteine through the conserved F or W. D genes are given only for firm matches. Clone size is stated in some rows and not others, as once, few, many or a class when expanded.

NA	TRBV28	TRBJ1-3	NA	CASSLAAASGNTIYF	TGTGCCAGCAGTTTAGCGGCGGCCTCTGGAAACACCATATATTTT
NA	TRBV7-2	TRBJ1-1	NA	CASSLNKMNTEAFF	TGTGCCAGCAGCTTGAACAAGATGAACACTGAAGCTTTCTTT
NA	TRBV10-1	TRBJ2-3	NA	CASSEADSMDTQYF	TGCGCCAGCAGTGAGGCGGACAGCATGGATACGCAGTATTTT
TRBD2	TRBV27	TRBJ2-3	once	CASSPRPLAGPTDTQYF	TGTGCCAGCAGTCCCCGGCCACTAGCGGGTCCCACAGATACGCAGTATTTT
TRBD1	TRBV7-9	TRBJ2-5	NA	CASSPRQGRLLETQYF	TGTGCCAGCAGCCCTCGACAGGGTCGGCTGTTAGAGACCCAGTACTTC
NA	TRBV11-3	TRBJ1-1	few	CASSQQGRNTEAFF	TGTGCCAGCAGCCAACAGGGTAGGAACACTGAAGCTTTCTTT
NA	TRBV4-3	TRBJ1-1	NA	CASSQVSHENTEAFF	TGCGCCAGCAGCCAAGTCTCCCACGAGAACACTGAAGCTTTCTTT
NA	TRBV11-3	TRBJ2-2	NA	CASSLGRDTGELFF	TGTGCCAGCAGCTTAGGTCGGGACACCGGGGAGCTGTTTTTT
TRBD2	TRBV7-9	TRBJ2-7	NA	CASTLAGGYEQYF	TGTGCGAGCACCCTAGCGGGAGGCTACGAGCAGTACTTC
NA	TRBV28	TRBJ2-5	NA	CASSGEGSPPETQYF	TGTGCCAGCAGTGGCGAGGGTTCCCCCCCAGAGACCCAGTACTTC
NA	TRBV11-3	TRBJ2-1	NA	CASSSGAASRNEQFF	TGTGCCAGCAGCTCGGGGGCAGCCTCGCGGAATGAGCAGTTCTTC
TRBD1	TRBV6-6	TRBJ1-1	NA	CASRRPGTGRTEAFF	TGTGCCAGCAGGCGACCCGGGACAGGGAGGACTGAAGCTTTCTTT
TRBD2	TRBV4-1	TRBJ2-7	NA	CASSPLAGPYEQYF	TGCGCCAGCAGCCCACTAGCGGGTCCCTACGAGCAGTACTTC
NA	TRBV7-9	TRBJ1-3	NA	CASSLASQTVGNTIYF	TGTGCCAGCAGCTTAGCGAGCCAGACTGTGGGAAACACCATATATTTT
NA	TRBV7-6	TRBJ2-2	once	CASSLMRGPTGELFF	TGTGCCAGCAGCTTAATGCGGGGGCCCACCGGGGAGCTGTTTTTT
NA	TRBV6-5	TRBJ1-2	NA	CASSYREGEGGYTF	TGTGCCAGCAGTTACAGGGAGGGAGAGGGTGGCTACACCTTC
TRBD1	TRBV29-1	TRBJ1-2	NA	CSVYRGVKDGYTF	TGCAGCGTTTACAGGGGGGTCAAGGATGGCTACACCTTC
NA	TRBV21-1	TRBJ2-5	NA	CASSKVGTNQETQYF	TGTGCCAGCAGCAAAGTGGGGACCAACCAAGAGACCCAGTACTTC
NA	TRBV5-1	TRBJ2-1	NA	CASSSVGGRDLYRYNEQFF	TGCGCCAGCAGCTCCGTGGGGGGGCGAGACCTCTACCGGTACAATGAGCAGTTCTTC
TRBD1	TRBV5-1	TRBJ1-5	NA	CASSPETGNSQPQHF	TGCGCCAGCAGCCCGGAGACAGGGAATTCTCAGCCCCAGCATTTT
TRBD1	TRBV19	TRBJ1-2	NA	CASSIGQARGYTF	TGTGCCAGTAGTATCGGACAGGCGCGGGGCTACACCTTC
TRBD1	TRBV19	TRBJ1-5	NA	CASSKGQGAYQPQHF	TGTGCCAGTAGTAAGGGACAGGGGGCTTATCAGCCCCAGCATTTT
NA	TRBV20-1	TRBJ1-1	NA	CGVWKNTEAFF	TGCGGTGTCTGGAAGAACACTGAAGCTTTCTTT
NA	TRBV7-9	TRBJ1-2	NA	CASSEDLYGYTF	TGTGCCAGCAGCGAGGACCTCTATGGCTACACCTTC
NA	TRBV7-7	TRBJ2-6	NA	CASSQGFSGANVLTF	TGTGCCAGCAGCCAAGGGTTTTCTGGGGCCAACGTCCTGACTTTC
NA	TRBV10-2	TRBJ2-5	NA	CASSRDTQETQYF	TGCGCCAGCAGCCGGGACACCCAAGAGACCCAGTACTTC
TRBD1	TRBV7-9	TRBJ1-1	NA	CASSSQQGASEAFF	TGTGCCAGCAGCTCTCAACAGGGGGCCTCTGAAGCTTTCTTT
NA	TRBV30	TRBJ2-1	NA	CAWRDVSNEQFF	TGTGCCTGGAGAGATGTATCCAATGAGCAGTTCTTC
NA	TRBV7-8	TRBJ1-5	NA	CASSWEGTYNQPQHF	TGTGCCAGCAGCTGGGAGGGGACCTATAATCAGCCCCAGCATTTT
NA	TRBV20-1	TRBJ2-1	NA	CSANSGTQQFF	TGCAGTGCTAACTCCGGGACACAACAGTTCTTC
NA	TRBV20-1	TRBJ1-1	NA	CSARGAFF	TGCAGTGCTCGAGGCGCTTTCTTT
NA	TRBV5-5	TRBJ1-1	medium-sized	CASSFSYATEAFF	TGTGCCAGCAGCTTTTCGTATGCGACGGAAGCTTTCTTT
NA	TRBV15	TRBJ2-3	NA	CATSRDGLPTDTQYF	TGTGCCACCAGCAGGGACGGACTCCCCACAGATACGCAGTATTTT
NA	TRBV11-2	TRBJ2-7	NA	CASSNTDTFSYEQYF	TGTGCCAGCAGCAACACCGACACCTTCTCCTACGAGCAGTACTTC
NA	TRBV7-2	TRBJ2-3	NA	CASSRSGADTQYF	TGTGCCAGCAGCCGCTCAGGGGCAGATACGCAGTATTTT
NA	TRBV18	TRBJ1-2	NA	CASSEASNYGYTF	TGTGCCAGCTCGGAAGCGAGTAACTATGGCTACACCTTC
NA	TRBV7-8	TRBJ2-7	few	CASSLRVSSYEQYF	TGTGCCAGCAGCCTTCGCGTAAGTTCCTACGAGCAGTACTTC
TRBD1	TRBV7-6	TRBJ1-4	few	CASSKGTGEVAKLFF	TGTGCCAGCAGCAAGGGGACAGGGGAGGTAGCAAAACTGTTTTTT
TRBD1	TRBV7-9	TRBJ1-1	NA	CASSYPAGTGAEAFF	TGTGCCAGCAGCTATCCCGCCGGGACAGGGGCTGAAGCTTTCTTT
NA	TRBV6-1	TRBJ1-4	NA	CASTRGHNEKLFF	TGTGCCAGCACCCGGGGTCATAATGAAAAACTGTTTTTT
NA	TRBV11-1	TRBJ1-2	NA	CASSPDRVYGYTF	TGTGCCAGCAGCCCCGACAGAGTCTATGGCTACACCTTC
NA	TRBV6-4	TRBJ2-3	once	CASSDHTDTQYF	TGTGCCAGCAGTGACCACACAGATACGCAGTATTTT
TRBD1	TRBV9	TRBJ1-1	NA	CASSPRTGFGTEAFF	TGTGCCAGCAGCCCGCGGACAGGGTTCGGCACTGAAGCTTTCTTT
NA	TRBV7-9	TRBJ2-6	NA	CASSPSGANVLTF	TGTGCCAGCAGCCCCTCTGGGGCCAACGTCCTGACTTTC
TRBD1	TRBV5-4	TRBJ1-1	NA	CASSLDPDRGNTEAFF	TGTGCCAGCAGCCTTGATCCGGACAGGGGGAACACTGAAGCTTTCTTT
NA	TRBV6-1	TRBJ1-2	NA	CASSEESNYSYTF	TGTGCCAGCAGTGAAGAGAGTAACTATAGCTACACCTTC
NA	TRBV20-1	TRBJ2-1	NA	CSARMYNEQFF	TGCAGTGCTAGAATGTACAATGAGCAGTTCTTC
NA	TRBV6-6	TRBJ1-5	once	CASSYFQGQPQHF	TGTGCCAGCAGTTACTTTCAGGGTCAGCCCCAGCATTTT
NA	TRBV7-8	TRBJ1-1	NA	CASSLALREILGTEAFF	TGTGCCAGCAGCTTAGCGCTAAGAGAGATTTTAGGGACTGAAGCTTTCTTT